The rows below give T cell receptor beta chains drawn from one sample of a study of CD8+CD57+ T cells in acquired aplastic anemia. TCRdb recomputed calls from the reads with MiXCR, one row per CDR3 protein. The sample holds a few hundred thousand distinct CDR3 sequences, over 25% seen once. Sequenced material: sorted CD4+, CD8+, or CD8+CD57+ T cells (not recorded which) from PBMCs. These receptors were collected from a human donor with aplastic anemia. The CDR3 runs from the conserved cysteine through the conserved F or W. A D gene is named only where the DNA matches it firmly. Not every row has a clone size; where given, it reads once, few, many or a size class.

v_gene	abundance	j_gene	d_gene	CDR3aa	CDR3nt
TRBV5-1	NA	TRBJ2-1	TRBD2	CASSSHGGGLNEQFF	TGCGCCAGCAGCTCGCACGGGGGGGGTTTAAATGAGCAGTTCTTC
TRBV7-9	many	TRBJ2-3	NA	CASESGSTDTQYF	TGTGCCAGCGAGAGCGGGAGCACAGATACGCAGTATTTT
TRBV11-2	many	TRBJ2-1	NA	CASSPITGPVKGEQFF	TGTGCCAGCAGCCCAATCACCGGGCCAGTTAAGGGTGAGCAGTTCTTC
TRBV6-2/TRBV6-3	NA	TRBJ1-3	NA	CASSYLGPSGNTIYF	TGTGCCAGCAGTTACCTGGGACCGAGTGGAAACACCATATATTTT
TRBV6-5	NA	TRBJ2-1	NA	CASSRLNEQFF	TGTGCCAGCAGTCGCCTTAATGAGCAGTTCTTC
TRBV5-4	few	TRBJ1-1	NA	CASSLRLQNTEAFF	TGTGCCAGCAGCTTGCGACTGCAGAACACTGAAGCTTTCTTT
TRBV6-2/TRBV6-3	few	TRBJ1-5	TRBD1	CASGQGAHQPQHF	TGTGCCAGCGGTCAGGGGGCACATCAGCCCCAGCATTTT
TRBV11-1	NA	TRBJ2-1	TRBD1	CASSPRTGAVNEQFF	TGTGCCAGCAGCCCCCGGACAGGGGCGGTCAATGAGCAGTTCTTC
TRBV10-3	NA	TRBJ1-5	NA	CASRSGRLGDQPQHF	TGTGCCAGCAGATCCGGACGCCTGGGTGATCAGCCCCAGCATTTT
TRBV7-3	NA	TRBJ1-6	NA	CASSLQGTLFTSPLHF	TGTGCCAGCAGCTTACAAGGGACATTGTTCACTTCACCCCTCCACTTT
TRBV29-1	NA	TRBJ2-1	NA	CSTQGGDSSYNEQFF	TGCAGCACCCAGGGGGGGGACTCCTCCTACAATGAGCAGTTCTTC
TRBV30	few	TRBJ1-6	NA	CAWSLGGNSPLHF	TGTGCCTGGAGTCTAGGGGGAAATTCACCCCTCCACTTT
TRBV20-1	many	TRBJ2-7	NA	CSATREASYEQYF	TGCAGTGCTACCAGGGAAGCCTCCTACGAGCAGTACTTC
TRBV5-8	NA	TRBJ2-7	NA	CASSSWGNEQYF	TGTGCCAGCAGCTCTTGGGGGAACGAGCAGTACTTC
TRBV2	NA	TRBJ1-2	NA	CASRGDTGYGYTF	TGTGCCAGCAGGGGAGACACAGGGTATGGCTACACCTTC
TRBV7-9	many	TRBJ1-1	NA	CASSQRRTEAFF	TGTGCCAGCAGCCAACGACGGACTGAAGCTTTCTTT
TRBV29-1	NA	TRBJ2-2	NA	CSVDHSTGELFF	TGCAGCGTTGATCACTCCACCGGGGAGCTGTTTTTT
TRBV9	NA	TRBJ1-3	TRBD1	CASSVEGQGNTIYF	TGTGCCAGCAGCGTAGAGGGACAGGGAAACACCATATATTTT
TRBV15	NA	TRBJ2-1	NA	CATSGRRGQFF	TGTGCCACCAGCGGACGACGGGGACAGTTCTTC
TRBV11-1	NA	TRBJ2-5	NA	CASSLAITGGRQETQYF	TGTGCCAGCAGCTTAGCGATAACGGGGGGCAGACAAGAGACCCAGTACTTC
TRBV6-5	NA	TRBJ2-7	NA	CASSYFYEQYF	TGTGCCAGCAGTTACTTCTACGAGCAGTACTTC
TRBV5-1	NA	TRBJ1-3	NA	CASSLGPLKDTIYF	TGCGCCAGCAGCTTAGGGCCCCTAAAGGACACCATATATTTT
TRBV12-3/TRBV12-4	many	TRBJ1-5	NA	CASSFGYSNQPQHF	TGTGCCAGCAGTTTCGGGTATAGCAATCAGCCCCAGCATTTT
TRBV25-1	NA	TRBJ2-7	TRBD1	CASSSPQAGGFPSYEQYF	TGTGCCAGCAGTTCCCCCCAGGCAGGGGGCTTTCCCTCCTACGAGCAGTACTTC
TRBV7-2	many	TRBJ2-3	TRBD2	CASSQRDPRGTQYF	TGTGCCAGCAGCCAGCGGGACCCCCGGGGTACGCAGTATTTT
TRBV20-1	NA	TRBJ2-1	TRBD2	CSARVGSGGDFYNEQFF	TGCAGTGCTAGAGTCGGTAGCGGGGGGGATTTCTACAATGAGCAGTTCTTC
TRBV11-2	NA	TRBJ1-3	TRBD1	CASSLNSRGQGNTIYF	TGTGCCAGCAGCTTAAACTCCAGGGGGCAAGGAAACACCATATATTTT
TRBV19	many	TRBJ2-1	NA	CASGGRYEQFF	TGTGCCAGTGGCGGCCGGTATGAGCAGTTCTTC
TRBV6-6	few	TRBJ1-6	NA	CASSYNLRQATDSPLHF	TGTGCCAGCAGTTACAATTTGCGACAGGCGACCGATTCACCCCTCCACTTT
TRBV9	NA	TRBJ2-5	NA	CASSGGMETQYF	TGTGCCAGCAGCGGGGGTATGGAGACCCAGTACTTC
TRBV2	few	TRBJ2-5	NA	CASMKTVGATQYF	TGTGCCAGCATGAAGACAGTTGGAGCGACCCAGTACTTC
TRBV6-1	NA	TRBJ1-5	NA	CASSEGRAQPQHF	TGTGCCAGCAGTGAGGGCAGGGCTCAGCCCCAGCATTTT
TRBV2	NA	TRBJ1-5	NA	CASSVEGTGNQPQHF	TGTGCCAGCAGTGTGGAGGGGACCGGCAATCAGCCCCAGCATTTT
TRBV5-1	many	TRBJ1-2	NA	CASSFNPNYGYTF	TGCGCCAGCAGCTTTAACCCAAACTATGGCTACACCTTC
TRBV24-1	many	TRBJ2-7	NA	CATSDLRWSEQYF	TGTGCCACCAGTGATTTGAGGTGGAGCGAGCAGTACTTC
TRBV5-1	NA	TRBJ2-5	NA	CASSLVWGQETQYF	TGCGCCAGCAGCTTGGTGTGGGGACAAGAGACCCAGTACTTC
TRBV30	few	TRBJ1-6	NA	CAWSTKGSHSPLHF	TGTGCCTGGAGTACGAAGGGTAGTCATTCACCCCTCCACTTT
TRBV29-1	many	TRBJ2-1	NA	CSANHNEQFF	TGCAGCGCCAATCACAATGAGCAGTTCTTC
TRBV12-3/TRBV12-4	many	TRBJ1-5	NA	CASSFRLPGQPQHF	TGTGCCAGCAGTTTCAGGCTCCCGGGGCAGCCCCAGCATTTT
TRBV7-8	NA	TRBJ2-7	TRBD1	CAGSFGGQGSYEQYF	TGTGCCGGCAGCTTCGGGGGACAGGGCTCCTACGAGCAGTACTTC
TRBV7-2	many	TRBJ2-3	NA	CASSLGSTDTQYF	TGTGCCAGTAGTCTAGGGAGCACAGATACGCAGTATTTT
TRBV25-1	NA	TRBJ1-3	TRBD1	CASSSRTGRNTIYF	TGTGCCAGCAGTTCTCGGACAGGGAGAAACACCATATATTTT
TRBV29-1	many	TRBJ1-1	NA	CSVDTDEAFF	TGCAGCGTGGATACTGATGAAGCTTTCTTT
TRBV3-1	NA	TRBJ2-3	NA	CASSRGQGRFTDTQYF	TGTGCCAGCAGCCGGGGGCAGGGGCGCTTTACAGATACGCAGTATTTT
TRBV20-1	few	TRBJ2-7	TRBD1	CSAPAPGGLLYEQYF	TGCAGTGCTCCCGCCCCAGGGGGCCTCCTCTACGAGCAGTACTTC
TRBV29-1	many	TRBJ2-7	TRBD1	CSVDRTGKDPYEQYF	TGCAGCGTTGACAGGACAGGGAAGGATCCCTACGAGCAGTACTTC
TRBV20-1	few	TRBJ2-5	TRBD1	CSAKTGQETQYF	TGCAGTGCGAAGACAGGGCAAGAGACCCAGTACTTC
TRBV7-7	many	TRBJ2-1	NA	CASSLGPPNEQFF	TGTGCTAGCAGCTTAGGCCCCCCCAATGAGCAGTTCTTC
TRBV15	NA	TRBJ1-5	NA	CATSSLGDSNQPQHF	TGTGCCACCAGCAGCTTAGGGGATAGCAATCAGCCCCAGCATTTT
TRBV20-1	few	TRBJ1-4	TRBD1	CSAVGQGNEKLFF	TGCAGTGCCGTAGGACAGGGGAATGAAAAACTGTTTTTT
TRBV30	few	TRBJ2-1	NA	CAWSVGSSYNEQFF	TGTGCCTGGAGTGTTGGGTCTTCCTACAATGAGCAGTTCTTC
TRBV15	NA	TRBJ1-5	TRBD1	CATSVDRGNQPQHF	TGTGCCACCAGTGTAGACAGGGGAAATCAGCCCCAGCATTTT
TRBV11-2	NA	TRBJ1-1	TRBD1	CASSPWTGMNTEAFF	TGTGCCAGCAGCCCCTGGACAGGAATGAACACTGAAGCTTTCTTT
TRBV15	NA	TRBJ1-2	TRBD1	CATSRAGQGVIFYGYTF	TGTGCCACCAGCAGAGCCGGACAGGGGGTAATCTTCTATGGCTACACCTTC
TRBV5-1	NA	TRBJ2-7	TRBD2	CASSLAGPPGEQYF	TGCGCCAGCAGTTTAGCGGGGCCCCCTGGCGAGCAGTACTTC
TRBV27	NA	TRBJ2-7	NA	CASSLSLQYEQYF	TGTGCCAGCAGTTTATCGCTGCAGTACGAGCAGTACTTC
TRBV7-2	NA	TRBJ2-2	NA	CASSLGLTITGELFF	TGTGCCAGCAGCTTAGGCCTAACAATCACCGGGGAGCTGTTTTTT
TRBV15	NA	TRBJ1-2	NA	CATSREGMGGYTF	TGTGCCACCAGCAGAGAGGGGATGGGTGGCTACACCTTC
TRBV5-1	many	TRBJ2-7	NA	CASKVGPNEQYF	TGCGCCAGCAAGGTAGGACCTAACGAGCAGTACTTC
TRBV25-1	many	TRBJ2-5	NA	CASSGGDGRRKETQYF	TGTGCCAGCAGTGGGGGCGACGGCAGGAGGAAAGAGACCCAGTACTTC